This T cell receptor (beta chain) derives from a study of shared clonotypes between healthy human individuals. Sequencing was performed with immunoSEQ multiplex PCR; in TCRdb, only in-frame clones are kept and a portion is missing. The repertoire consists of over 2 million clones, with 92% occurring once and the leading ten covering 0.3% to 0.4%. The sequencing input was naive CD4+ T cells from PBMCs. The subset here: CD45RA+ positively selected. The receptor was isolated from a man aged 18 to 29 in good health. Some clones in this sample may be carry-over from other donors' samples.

The CDR3 region is CASSRARGEAYNEQFF. Written as DNA, the CDR3 is TGTGCCAGCAGTCGGGCCAGGGGCGAAGCCTACAATGAGCAGTTCTTC. This sequence joins TRBV14 and TRBJ2-1; TRBD1 is a possible D gene (6 bases). This CDR3 comprises 16 residues. From germline, CDR1 is SGHDN and CDR2 FVKESK. Trimming removed 6 bases at V and 2 bases at J, with 17 bases between.